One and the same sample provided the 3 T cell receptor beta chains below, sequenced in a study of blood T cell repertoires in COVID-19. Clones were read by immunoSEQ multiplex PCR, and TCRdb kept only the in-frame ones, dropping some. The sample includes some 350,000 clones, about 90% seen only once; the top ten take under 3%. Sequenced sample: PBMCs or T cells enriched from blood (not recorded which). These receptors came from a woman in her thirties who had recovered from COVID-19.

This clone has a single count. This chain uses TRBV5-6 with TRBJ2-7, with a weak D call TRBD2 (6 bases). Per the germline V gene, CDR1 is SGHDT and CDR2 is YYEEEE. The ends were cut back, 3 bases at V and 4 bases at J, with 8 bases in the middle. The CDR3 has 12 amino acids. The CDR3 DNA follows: TGTGCCAGCAGCTCCGGGAGTTACGAGCAGTACTTC. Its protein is CASSSGSYEQYF.

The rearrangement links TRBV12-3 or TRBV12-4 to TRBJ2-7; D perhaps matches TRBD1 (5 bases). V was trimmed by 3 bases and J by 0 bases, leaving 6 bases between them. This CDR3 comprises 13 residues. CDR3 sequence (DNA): TGTGCCAGCAGTTTGACAGACTCCTACGAGCAGTACTTC. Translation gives CASSLTDSYEQYF.

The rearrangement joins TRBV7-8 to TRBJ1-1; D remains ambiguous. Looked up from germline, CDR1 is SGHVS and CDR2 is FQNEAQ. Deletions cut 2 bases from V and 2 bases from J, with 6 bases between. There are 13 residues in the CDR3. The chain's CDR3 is CASSLMRNTEAFF. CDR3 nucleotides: TGTGCCAGCAGCTTAATGAGAAACACTGAAGCTTTCTTT.